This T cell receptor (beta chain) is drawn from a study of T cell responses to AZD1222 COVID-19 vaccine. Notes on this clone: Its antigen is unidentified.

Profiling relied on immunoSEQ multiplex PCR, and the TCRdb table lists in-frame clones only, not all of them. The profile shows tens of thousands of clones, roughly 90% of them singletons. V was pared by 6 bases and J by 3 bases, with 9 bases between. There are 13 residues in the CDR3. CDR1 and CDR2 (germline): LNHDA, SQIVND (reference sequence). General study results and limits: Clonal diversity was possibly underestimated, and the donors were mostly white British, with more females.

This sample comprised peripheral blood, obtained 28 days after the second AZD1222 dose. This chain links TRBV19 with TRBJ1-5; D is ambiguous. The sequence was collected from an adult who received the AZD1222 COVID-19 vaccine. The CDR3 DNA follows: TGTGCCAGTAGCCCCGGGCTCAATCAGCCCCAGCATTTT. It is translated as CASSPGLNQPQHF.